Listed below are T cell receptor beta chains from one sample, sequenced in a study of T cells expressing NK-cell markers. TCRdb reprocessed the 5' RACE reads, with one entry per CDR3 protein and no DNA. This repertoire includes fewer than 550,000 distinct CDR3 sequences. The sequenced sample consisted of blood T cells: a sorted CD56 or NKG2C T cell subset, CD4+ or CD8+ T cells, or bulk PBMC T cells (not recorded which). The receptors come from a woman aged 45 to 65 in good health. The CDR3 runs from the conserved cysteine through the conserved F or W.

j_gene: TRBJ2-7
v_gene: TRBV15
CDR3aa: CATSRDWAAQYF

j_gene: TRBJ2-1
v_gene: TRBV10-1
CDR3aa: CASSETGGSSYNEQFF

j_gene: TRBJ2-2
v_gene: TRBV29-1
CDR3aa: CSVRPTGRENTGELFF

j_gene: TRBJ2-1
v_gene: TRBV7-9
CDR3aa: CASSFHRQVWGYNEQFF

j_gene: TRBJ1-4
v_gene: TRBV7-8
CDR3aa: CASSLRGAVNNEKLFF

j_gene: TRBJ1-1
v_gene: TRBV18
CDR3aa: CASSPAGINTEAFF

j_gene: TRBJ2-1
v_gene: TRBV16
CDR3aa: CASSQPEVSNEQFF

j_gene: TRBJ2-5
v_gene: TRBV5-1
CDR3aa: CASSLWDRATETQYF

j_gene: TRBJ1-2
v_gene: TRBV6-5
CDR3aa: CASSRGSGARTF

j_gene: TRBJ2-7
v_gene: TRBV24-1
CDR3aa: CATSDPRTRFDEQYF

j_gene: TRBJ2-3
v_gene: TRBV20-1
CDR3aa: CSAPSLAGRSDTQYF

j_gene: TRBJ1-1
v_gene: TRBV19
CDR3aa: CASSPLTGVTEAFF

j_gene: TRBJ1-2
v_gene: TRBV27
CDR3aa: CASTRQGSYGYTF

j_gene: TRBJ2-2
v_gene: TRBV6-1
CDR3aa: CASRARGGLTGELFF

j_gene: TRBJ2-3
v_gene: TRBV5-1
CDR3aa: CASSSPAGTGTDTQYF

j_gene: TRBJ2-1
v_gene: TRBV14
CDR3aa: CASSHTGGSGYNEQFF

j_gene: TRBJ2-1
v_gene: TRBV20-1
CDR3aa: CSATRLVYNEQFF

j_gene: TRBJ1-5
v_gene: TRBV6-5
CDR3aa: CASSHKQGRGNQPQHF

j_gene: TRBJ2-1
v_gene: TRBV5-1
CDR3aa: CASTQGILAGASYNEQFF

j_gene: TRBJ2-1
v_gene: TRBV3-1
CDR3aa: CASNQGVPSHEQFF

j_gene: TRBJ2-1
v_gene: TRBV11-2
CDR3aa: CASSSIRGQNLAGGPRHNEQFF

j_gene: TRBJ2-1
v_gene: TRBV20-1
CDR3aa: CSAHQGGTEILYNEQFF

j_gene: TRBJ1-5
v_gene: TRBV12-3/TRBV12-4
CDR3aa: CASSPVNQPQHF

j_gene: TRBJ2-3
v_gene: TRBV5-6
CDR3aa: CASSPSGSGADTQYF

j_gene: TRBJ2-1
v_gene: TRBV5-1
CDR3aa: CASRYRTGGSRSYNEQFF

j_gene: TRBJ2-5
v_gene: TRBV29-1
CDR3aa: CSVEDPRTGGSETQYF

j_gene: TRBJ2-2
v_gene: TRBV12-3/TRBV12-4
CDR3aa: CASTLGTRTGELFF

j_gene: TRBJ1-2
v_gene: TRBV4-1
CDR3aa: CASSQPGRKPNYGYTF

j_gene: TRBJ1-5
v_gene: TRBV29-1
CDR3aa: CSVEEQANQPQHF

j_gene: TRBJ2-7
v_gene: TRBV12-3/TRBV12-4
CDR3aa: CASSTTTSGRPYEQYF

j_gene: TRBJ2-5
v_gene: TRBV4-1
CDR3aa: CASRPGQGLPFPQETQYF

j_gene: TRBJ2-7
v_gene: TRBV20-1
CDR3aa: CSARVTEGPTYEQYF

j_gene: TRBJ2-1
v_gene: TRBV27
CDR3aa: CASSFLLAGGPGNEQFF

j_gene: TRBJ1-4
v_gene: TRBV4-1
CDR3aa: CASSRAGGGEKLFF

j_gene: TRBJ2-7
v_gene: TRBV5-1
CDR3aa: CASSLAVGAYSYEQYF

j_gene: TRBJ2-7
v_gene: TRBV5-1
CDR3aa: CASSHGLPSAYEQYF

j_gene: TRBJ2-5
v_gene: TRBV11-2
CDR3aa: CASSALAGFRETQYF

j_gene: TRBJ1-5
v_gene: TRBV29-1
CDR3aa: CSVVSSNQPQHF

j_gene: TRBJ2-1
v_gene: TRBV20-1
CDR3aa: CSASGAEESDTEQFF

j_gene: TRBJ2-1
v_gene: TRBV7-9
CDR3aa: CASSLPTLLVGVSYNEQFF

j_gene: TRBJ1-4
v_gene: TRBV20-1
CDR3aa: CSARSAADNEKLFF

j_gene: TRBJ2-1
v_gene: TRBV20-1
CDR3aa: CSASSSPTPSEQFF

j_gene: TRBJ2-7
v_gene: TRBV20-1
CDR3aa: CSAIRDARNQYF

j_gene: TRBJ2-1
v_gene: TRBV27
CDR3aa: CASSPTTRGVRVYNEQFF

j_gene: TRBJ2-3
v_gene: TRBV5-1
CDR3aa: CASSFGHTLDTQYF

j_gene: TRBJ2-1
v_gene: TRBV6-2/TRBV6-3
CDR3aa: CASSLTSGRAYNEQFF

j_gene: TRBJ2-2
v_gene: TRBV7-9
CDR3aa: CASRVTSGRTGELFF

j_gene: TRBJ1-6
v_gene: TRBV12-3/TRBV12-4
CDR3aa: CASSFGWGFESPLHF

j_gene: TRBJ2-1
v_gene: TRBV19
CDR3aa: CASSMRSSGTRWDNEQFF

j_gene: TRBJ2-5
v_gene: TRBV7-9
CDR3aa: CATTDFQETQYF

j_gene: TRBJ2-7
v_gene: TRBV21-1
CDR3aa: CASSTWGAAYEQYF

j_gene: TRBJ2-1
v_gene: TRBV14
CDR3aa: CASSLGPGLEQFF

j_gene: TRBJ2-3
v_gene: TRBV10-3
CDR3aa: CAIRPAGDWADTQYF

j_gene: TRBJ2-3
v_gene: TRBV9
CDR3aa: CASSVAEGRSDTQYF